This T cell receptor (beta chain) is from a study of shared clonotypes between healthy human individuals. This CDR3 region has 18 residues. V was cut by 2 bases and J by 0 bases, with 19 bases left in between. Germline V gene sequence: CDR1 KGHSH, CDR2 LQKENI. Some clones are missing from TCRdb's copy, which holds only in-frame ones; the method was immunoSEQ multiplex PCR. The sample consists of over a million clones, 70% to 80% of them appearing once. This chain uses TRBV18 with TRBJ1-1; D is uncertain. Sequenced input: memory CD4+ T cells from PBMCs. Subset indicated: CD45RA-negative fraction. This receptor was identified in a man aged 18 to 29 in good health. Some clones in this sample may be carry-over from other donors' samples. This CDR3 reads CASSPTPQPVAMNTEAFF. For the CDR3, the DNA is TGTGCCAGCTCACCAACACCCCAACCTGTTGCGATGAACACTGAAGCTTTCTTT.